Below, one TCR beta chain is given with its context. The entry originates in a study of T cells in Graves' hyperthyroidism and ophthalmopathy. The CDR3 covers 18 residues. Trimming stripped 1 base from V and 0 bases from J, with 19 bases between. CDR1 and CDR2 (germline): SGHTA, FQGNSA. Amplification of TCR beta CDR3 regions used RNA as the template. Carried out on the TCR CDR3, a first-round RT-PCR used the HTBI primer set. TCRdb reprocessed the multiplex PCR reads via MiXCR and lists one record per CDR3 protein. The table includes some 760,000 distinct CDR3 sequences, about 15% detected once. The J gene is TRBJ2-7, the V gene TRBV7-2; tentatively, D is TRBD2 (5 bases). The sequencing sample was made of blood. The clonotype originates from a woman between 18 and 30 years old with Graves' hyperthyroidism. Written as DNA, the CDR3 is TGTGCCAGCAGCTTAGAAACGTATAGGAGGTGGAACTCCTACGAGCAGTACTTC. This encodes CASSLETYRRWNSYEQYF.